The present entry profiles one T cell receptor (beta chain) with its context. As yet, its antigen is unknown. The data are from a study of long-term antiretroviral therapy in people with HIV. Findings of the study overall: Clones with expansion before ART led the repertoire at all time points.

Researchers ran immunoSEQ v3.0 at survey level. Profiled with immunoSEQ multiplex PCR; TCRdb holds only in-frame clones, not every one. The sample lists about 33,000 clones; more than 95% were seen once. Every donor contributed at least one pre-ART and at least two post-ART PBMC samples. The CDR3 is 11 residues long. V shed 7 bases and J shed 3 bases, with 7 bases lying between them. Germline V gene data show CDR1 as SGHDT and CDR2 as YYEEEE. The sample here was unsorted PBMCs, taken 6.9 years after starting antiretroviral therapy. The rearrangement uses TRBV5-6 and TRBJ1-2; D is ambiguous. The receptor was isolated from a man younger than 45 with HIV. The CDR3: CASRHYYGYTF. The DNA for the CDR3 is TGTGCCAGCCGACATTACTATGGCTACACCTTC.